What follows are 17 T cell receptor beta chains derived from one specimen sequenced in a study of cytomegalovirus exposure and HLA in healthy donors. PCR primers comprised 60 Vbeta and 13 Jbeta primers. Repertoires were generated with immunoSEQ multiplex PCR, while TCRdb's copy carries only in-frame clones and drops some. The profile shows roughly 180,000 clones, about 79% of them singletons. The sequenced sample consisted of PBMCs. The receptors stem from a man aged 18 to 29 in good health and CMV-seronegative.

The chain links TRBV5-4 to TRBJ1-2; D gene unclear. Looked up from germline, CDR1 is SGHNT and CDR2 is YYREEE (reference sequence). Deletions cut 1 base from V and 5 bases from J, with 12 bases between. This CDR3 spans 14 amino acids. The CDR3 nucleotides read TGTGCCAGCAGCTTGCCCAACCAGTGGTATGGCTACACCTTC. Amino acid sequence: CASSLPNQWYGYTF.

The chain employs TRBV19 and TRBJ1-1; D may be TRBD1 (5 bases). There are 16 residues in the CDR3. V was trimmed by 3 bases and J by 6 bases, leaving 20 bases between them. CDR1 and CDR2 (germline): LNHDA, SQIVND (reference sequence). The CDR3 coding sequence is TGTGCCAGTAGTATGTCGGTAAGCAGGGTGGGCGCTGAAGCTTTCTTT. Its translation: CASSMSVSRVGAEAFF.

About this clone: A read error may account for a junction end that differs from germline. The V call is TRBV7-7, the J call TRBJ2-5; 9 nucleotides align to TRBD1. Germline lookup yields CDR1 SSHAT and CDR2 FNYEAQ (reference sequence). The CDR3 has 15 residues. The CDR3 DNA reads as TGTGCTAGCAGTCCCGGGACAGGGCGAAGGGAGACCCAGTACTTC. Translated, it gives CASSPGTGRRETQYF.

The gene calls are TRBV6-1 and TRBJ2-7; no clear D. Trimming shortened V by 5 bases and J by 6 bases, and 17 bases separated the two germline ends. The germline CDR1 and CDR2 sequences are MNHNS and SASEGT. The CDR3 is 14 residues long. The CDR3 loop is CASSPQRIWAEQYF. The CDR3 nucleotides are TGTGCCAGCAGTCCGCAGAGAATTTGGGCCGAGCAGTACTTC.

This chain's CDR3 is CASSLSSGLLSEAFF. For the CDR3, the DNA is TGTGCCAGCAGCCTGTCTTCGGGGTTATTATCTGAAGCTTTCTTT. The genes are TRBV6-1 and TRBJ1-1; D gene uncertain. There are 15 residues in the CDR3. Germline CDR1 and CDR2: MNHNS and SASEGT. Trimming shortened V by 6 bases and J by 6 bases, and 20 bases separated the two germline ends.

This clone was observed a single time. V is TRBV9 and J is TRBJ2-7; D is ambiguous. V was pared by 4 bases and J by 3 bases, with 14 bases between. Looked up from germline, CDR1 is SGDLS and CDR2 is YYNGEE. This CDR3 region has 14 residues. The CDR3 here is CASSPRVRFYEQYF. The DNA for the CDR3 is TGTGCCAGCAGCCCCCGGGTCCGATTCTACGAGCAGTACTTC.

The chain combines TRBV28 with TRBJ1-4, with a weak D call TRBD1 (5 bases). V was pared by 6 bases and J by 7 bases, with 15 bases between. The CDR3 is 14 residues long. In germline, CDR1 is MDHEN, CDR2 SYDVKM. The CDR3 region has the DNA TGTGCCAGCAGCGGGGGGGGAGGTAGTGAAAAACTGTTTTTT. Its translation: CASSGGGGSEKLFF.

The rearrangement links TRBV10-3 to TRBJ1-1; D is unresolved. The CDR3 is made up of 15 amino acids. Trimming shortened V by 4 bases and J by 1 base, and 13 bases separated the two germline ends. Germline V gene sequence: CDR1 ENHRY, CDR2 SYGVKD. The CDR3 region has the DNA TGTGCCATCAGTGGTACAGTGCAGACGAACACTGAAGCTTTCTTT. It codes for CAISGTVQTNTEAFF.

The rearrangement uses TRBV6-4 and TRBJ2-3; 7 bases are shared with TRBD2. The CDR3 spans 15 residues. J gave up 0 bases and V 6 bases, and 6 bases lay outside the gene matches. CDR1 and CDR2 (germline): MRHNA, SNTAGT. The CDR3 loop is CASSKGSGSTDTQYF. DNA for the CDR3: TGTGCCAGCAGCAAGGGTAGCGGGAGCACAGATACGCAGTATTTT.

This clone showed up just a few times. CDR3 coding DNA: TGTGCCAGCAGCGCTCAACAGGGTCCCCGCACTGAAGCTTTCTTT. It encodes CASSAQQGPRTEAFF. The chain carries TRBV5-6 and TRBJ1-1; TRBD1 might be the D (6 bases). The germline CDR1 and CDR2 sequences are SGHDT and YYEEEE. The CDR3 extends over 15 amino acids. V was trimmed by 4 bases and J by 4 bases, leaving 17 bases between them. The full variable domain, its missing parts supplied by reference TRBV5-6 and TRBJ1-1, is DAGVTQSPTHLIKTRGQQVTLRCSPKSGHDTVSWYQQALGQGPQFIFQYYEEEERQRGNFPDRFSGHQFPNYSSELNVNALLLGDSALYLCASSAQQGPRTEAFFGQGTRLTVV.

The J gene is TRBJ1-1, the V gene TRBV15; 7 bases align to TRBD1. Germline CDR1 and CDR2: LNHNV and YYDKDF (reference sequence). J gave up 0 bases and V 4 bases, and 2 bases lay outside the gene matches. The CDR3 length is 14 residues. The CDR3: CATSTGTVNTEAFF. The CDR3 DNA is TGTGCCACCAGCACCGGGACAGTGAACACTGAAGCTTTCTTT.

This clone was recorded only once. The rearrangement uses TRBV6-1 and TRBJ1-6; D call uncertain. CDR1 and CDR2 from the germline V gene are MNHNS and SASEGT. This CDR3 comprises 14 residues. V was cut by 5 bases and J by 4 bases, with 9 bases left in between. In nucleotides, the CDR3 is TGTGCCAGCAGTTATGACAAGTATAATTCACCCCTCCACTTT. Amino acid sequence: CASSYDKYNSPLHF.

The chain has TRBV27 and TRBJ2-5; a weak D match, TRBD1 (6 bases). The assigned J gene may be wrong: the sequence end matches TRBJ2-7 better. Germline-derived CDR1 and CDR2 are MNHEY and SMNVEV (reference sequence). The CDR3 is 13 amino acids. The CDR3 reads CASSPSYRDEQYF. The CDR3 DNA reads as TGTGCCAGCAGTCCCTCCTACAGGGACGAGCAGTACTTC.

V and J are TRBV28 and TRBJ1-2; possible D gene TRBD1, 5 bases. The CDR3 extends over 13 amino acids. The germline V gene has CDR1 MDHEN and CDR2 SYDVKM. Trimming took 5 bases from V and 3 from J, leaving 10 bases between them. CDR3 nucleotides: TGTGCCAGCAGTCCCACAGGCCACTATGGCTACACCTTC. It codes for CASSPTGHYGYTF.

This clone showed up just once. This chain joins TRBV9 and TRBJ2-5; 9 bases agree with TRBD2. The CDR3 sequence is 16 residues long. Germline CDR1 reads SGDLS; CDR2 reads YYNGEE. V lost 0 bases and J lost 5; bases outside the gene matches: 8. This CDR3 reads CASSVAVAGVSETQYF. For the CDR3, the DNA is TGTGCCAGCAGCGTAGCCGTAGCGGGAGTGTCGGAGACCCAGTACTTC.

The rearrangement uses TRBV10-1 and TRBJ2-5, with D tentatively TRBD1 (6 bases). The germline V gene encodes CDR1 WNHNN and CDR2 SYGVQD (reference sequence). With 8 bases removed from V and 1 base from J, the gap between germline ends came to 17 bases. CDR3 length equals 15 residues. CDR3: CASPESGGLQETQYF. CDR3 nucleotide sequence: TGCGCCAGCCCAGAGAGTGGGGGCCTCCAAGAGACCCAGTACTTC.

The V gene is TRBV5-4, the J gene TRBJ2-7; TRBD1 agrees at 8 bases. V gave up 3 bases and J gave up 6 bases; unmatched junction bases: 8. This CDR3 spans 14 amino acids. CDR1 is SGHNT, CDR2 YYREEE, per germline (reference sequence). The CDR3 bases are TGTGCCAGCAGCTCCCAGGGGGCTTTAGGCGAGCAGTACTTC. Translation: CASSSQGALGEQYF.